This TCR beta chain is from a study of response to subunit inactivated influenza vaccine. Findings and caveats of the study: The authors offered the suggestion that each seasonal influenza vaccination recruits few new T cells.

Comments on this clonotype: What it binds is not known.

TCRdb reprocessed the RT-PCR reads via MiXCR and lists one record per CDR3 protein. The data show about 650,000 distinct CDR3 sequences, approximately 15% seen once. V gave up 5 bases and J gave up 8 bases, with 15 bases separating them. Germline assignment: CDR1 LNHDA and CDR2 SQIVND (reference sequence). The CDR3 covers 13 residues. The chain links TRBV19 to TRBJ1-2; weak D call: TRBD1 (5 bases). This TCR derives from a man aged 45 to 65 who received an inactivated influenza vaccine. Sequenced material: PBMCs from blood, taken less than 13 days after vaccination. In DNA form, the CDR3 reads TGTGCCAGTAGTCCTCAGGGCCCGGGGGGCTACACCTTC. Its translation: CASSPQGPGGYTF.